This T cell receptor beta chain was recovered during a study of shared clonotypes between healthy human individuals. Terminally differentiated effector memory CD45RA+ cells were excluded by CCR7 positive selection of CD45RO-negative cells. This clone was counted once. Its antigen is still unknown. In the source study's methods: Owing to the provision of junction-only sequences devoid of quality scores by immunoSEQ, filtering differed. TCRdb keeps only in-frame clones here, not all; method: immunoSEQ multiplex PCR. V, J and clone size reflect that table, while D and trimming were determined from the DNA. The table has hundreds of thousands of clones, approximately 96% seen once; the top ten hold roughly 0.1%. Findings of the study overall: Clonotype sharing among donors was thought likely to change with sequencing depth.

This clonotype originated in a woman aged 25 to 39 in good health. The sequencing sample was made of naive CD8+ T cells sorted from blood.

The CDR3 nucleotides are TGTGCCAGCAGTCCGCAGGTTTCGAATCAGCCCCAGCATTTT. It translates to CASSPQVSNQPQHF. This rearrangement joins TRBV28 to TRBJ1-5; unclear D gene. CDR3 length equals 14 residues. CDR1 and CDR2 (germline): MDHEN, SYDVKM. V was shortened by 5 bases and J by 4 bases, with 12 bases between the two germline ends. Looking up the rest from reference TRBV28 and TRBJ1-5 gives the full variable domain: DVKVTQSSRYLVKRTGEKVFLECVQDMDHENMFWYRQDPGLGLRLIYFSYDVKMKEKGDIPEGYSVSREKKERFSLILESASTNQTSMYLCASSPQVSNQPQHFGDGTRLSIL.